The rows below give T cell receptor beta chains drawn from one sample of a study of cytomegalovirus exposure and HLA in healthy donors. Assay: immunoSEQ multiplex PCR; the TCRdb copy retains only in-frame clones and omits some. The sample carries about 140,000 clones, 77% recorded once. Sequenced input: PBMCs. These receptors all stem from a man under 40 in good health and CMV-seronegative. CDR3s include the opening cysteine and the closing phenylalanine or tryptophan. Each record gives: J gene, V gene, CDR3 protein.

j_call: TRBJ1-2; v_call: TRBV7-9; cdr3_aa: CASSQTPANYGYTF
j_call: TRBJ2-7; v_call: TRBV10-2; cdr3_aa: CASVRTGSYEQYF
j_call: TRBJ1-2; v_call: TRBV28; cdr3_aa: CASSSRGGYGYTF
j_call: TRBJ2-3; v_call: TRBV5-6; cdr3_aa: CASSFEADTQYF
j_call: TRBJ2-2; v_call: TRBV29-1; cdr3_aa: CSVVPDRRELFF
j_call: TRBJ2-5; v_call: TRBV4-1; cdr3_aa: CASSQNSGRVQETQYF
j_call: TRBJ1-1; v_call: TRBV14; cdr3_aa: CASSLSPGLEAFF
j_call: TRBJ2-1; v_call: TRBV7-9; cdr3_aa: CASSLGQEYNNEQFF
j_call: TRBJ2-7; v_call: TRBV6-1; cdr3_aa: CASSEVASESYEQYF
j_call: TRBJ2-7; v_call: TRBV6-6; cdr3_aa: CASSSPGQISYEQYF
j_call: TRBJ1-1; v_call: TRBV27; cdr3_aa: CASRGGFEAFF
j_call: TRBJ1-1; v_call: TRBV28; cdr3_aa: CASRTGAADTEAFF
j_call: TRBJ2-1; v_call: TRBV5-1; cdr3_aa: CASSLSAEYNEQFF
j_call: TRBJ1-2; v_call: TRBV10-3; cdr3_aa: CAISENSNYGYTF
j_call: TRBJ2-1; v_call: TRBV5-1; cdr3_aa: CASSLGRVFDGEQFF
j_call: TRBJ2-5; v_call: TRBV11-2; cdr3_aa: CASSLGLAGGVWETQYF
j_call: TRBJ2-7; v_call: TRBV11-1; cdr3_aa: CASSLGSSGGSGQYF